One T cell receptor beta chain is described in this entry. In its sample, this clone was seen many times. The antigen it recognizes is unknown. Base qualities were left out, and no much larger clone turns up one base away. Preparation of the library involved PCR. TCRdb records Illumina HiSeq 4000 as the sequencer. High-throughput sequencing was used to profile the TCR beta-chain CDR3 region of each patient. On the study's bioinformatics: CDR3 differences across clinicopathological groups were used to build a classifier for discriminating distant-metastatic papillary thyroid cancer patients. To measure repertoire diversity the researchers used the Shannon index, while the Morisita-Horn index served to gauge how similar the tumor and blood repertoires were. The raw public reads went through TCRdb reprocessing: fastp at Q25, MiXCR clone calling, in-frame beta chains kept. The authors' filters were not applied to this entry. The sample table holds about 39,000 clones, of which around 18% were seen once. Roughly 13% of the sample belongs to the ten largest clones.

None of the patients had been given any treatment before thyroid surgery. Using T-cell receptor beta sequencing, the study looked back at clinical samples from patients collected from about 2012 to 2018. CDR1 MNHEY and CDR2 SMNVEV were looked up in the germline V gene (reference sequence). Trimming at the junction amounts to 6 bases on V and 2 bases on J, and the germline ends lie 14 bases apart. The CDR3 spans 14 residues, from the cysteine through the phenylalanine. Just the 42-base CDR3 DNA is kept, in frame starting at base 1. This record comes from a study of metastatic and nonmetastatic thyroid tumors (dated by TCRdb to 2018 to 2020). Describing the broader study: For patients with malignant and with benign thyroid disease, the researchers compared repertoires between peripheral blood samples and tumor or nodule tissue samples. Findings and caveats that apply to the study as a whole: In both blood and tumor samples, malignant tumors were reported to have significantly higher TCR beta diversity than benign nodules.

Sample: tumor tissue. The receptor's source is a female donor with papillary thyroid cancer or a benign thyroid nodule (not recorded which). Some clones in this sample may be carry-over from other donors' samples. The chain links TRBV27 with TRBJ2-7; the D gene cannot be named for sure. For the CDR3, the sequence is CASRELDGTYEQYF. The DNA sequence follows: TGTGCCAGCAGGGAATTGGACGGAACCTACGAGCAGTACTTC.